The 29 T cell receptor beta chains in this list originate from one sample, sequenced in a study of beta chain features in type 1 diabetes. Study-wide findings and caveats: For Type 1 diabetes patients, all four CD4+ subsets carried TCRB CDR3s that were moderately but significantly shorter.

Since all of the isolated RNA was reverse transcribed, expressed TCRB transcripts were what got sequenced. Using immunoSEQ multiplex PCR, the repertoire was profiled, and TCRdb retains in-frame clones only, with some absent. The sample has over 650,000 clones; roughly 13% are singletons. No antigen is known for these receptors. Material: naive CD4+ T cells from blood. The receptors derive from a man younger than 30 with type 1 diabetes.

This clone showed up just a few times. V is TRBV7-6 and J is TRBJ2-7; 7 nucleotides line up with TRBD2. V lost 5 bases and J lost 1; bases outside the gene matches: 5. This CDR3 is built from 14 residues. Germline V lookup: CDR1 SGHVS, CDR2 FNYEAQ. CDR3: CASSPRRGSYEQYF. In nucleotides, the CDR3 is TGTGCCAGCAGCCCTCGGCGGGGGTCCTACGAGCAGTACTTC.

This sequence joins TRBV7-6 and TRBJ2-1; 9 positions match TRBD2. CDR1 and CDR2 from the germline V gene are SGHVS and FNYEAQ. V was pared by 1 base and J by 5 bases, with 9 bases of the junction left unmatched. The CDR3 runs 17 residues. CDR3 amino acids: CASSLDLAGRRDNEQFF. CDR3 nucleotides: TGTGCCAGCAGCTTAGATCTAGCGGGGAGAAGGGACAATGAGCAGTTCTTC.

This clone was seen more than once but under ten times. This chain links TRBV10-3 with TRBJ2-1, with D tentatively TRBD1 (5 bases). With 4 bases removed from V and 15 bases from J, the gap between germline ends came to 13 bases. Germline CDR1 ENHRY, CDR2 SYGVKD. CDR3 length: 11 amino acids. The CDR3 DNA reads TGTGCCATCAGTGTGGGGCCAAGGGTGTTCTTC. This gives the protein CAISVGPRVFF.

This clone was counted only a few times. The chain couples TRBV7-2 to TRBJ1-1, with TRBD1 identical over 8 bases. The CDR3 sequence is 14 residues long. The ends lost 4 bases at V and 6 bases at J; junction bases unmatched: 7. Germline V gene sequence: CDR1 SGHTA, CDR2 FQGNSA. CDR3 in amino acids: CASSSGGRGAEAFF. CDR3 DNA sequence: TGTGCCAGCAGCTCAGGGGGCCGTGGAGCTGAAGCTTTCTTT.

This clone was detected a few times. The chain carries TRBV18 and TRBJ2-3, with D unclear. V lost 6 bases, J lost 5 bases, and 12 bases lay in between. Germline CDR1 reads KGHSH; CDR2 reads LQKENI. The CDR3 loop spans 13 amino acids. The CDR3 DNA sequence: TGTGCCAGCTCCCTCAGTTCGGTAGATACGCAGTATTTT. Amino acids: CASSLSSVDTQYF.

The J gene is TRBJ2-7, the V gene TRBV29-1, with no clear D. Trimming took off 2 bases at V and 2 bases at J, with 4 bases between the two ends. The CDR3 is 11 amino acids. Germline lookup yields CDR1 SQVTM and CDR2 ANQGSEA. The DNA of the CDR3 is TGCAGCGTTGAACACACCTACGAGCAGTACTTC. Translating it yields CSVEHTYEQYF.

This clone has more than one count but fewer than ten. The chain carries TRBV6-5 and TRBJ1-5; a possible D gene is TRBD1 (6 bases). The germline CDR1 and CDR2 sequences are MNHEY and SVGAGI. The CDR3 loop spans 13 amino acids. V lost 2 bases, J lost 7 bases, and 9 bases lay in between. CDR3 in DNA: TGTGCCAGCAGTTACACAGGGAGGCAGCCCCAGCATTTT. It codes for CASSYTGRQPQHF.

This clone turned up a few times. The chain has TRBV10-3 and TRBJ2-1; D gene ambiguous. From germline, CDR1 is ENHRY and CDR2 SYGVKD. CDR3 length: 13 amino acids. V lost 6 bases to trimming and J lost 1 base, with 7 bases between them. Here the CDR3 DNA reads TGTGCCATCAGGGCGGTGTCCTACAATGAGCAGTTCTTC. Its translation: CAIRAVSYNEQFF.

The chain recombines TRBV28 with TRBJ2-3, with 7 positions matching TRBD1. CDR1 and CDR2 from the germline V gene are MDHEN and SYDVKM. V shed 3 bases and J 2 bases; nucleotides not matched to a gene: 2. The CDR3 runs 14 residues. The CDR3 nucleotides are TGTGCCAGCAGTTTCGACAGGGTCACAGATACGCAGTATTTT. Its translation: CASSFDRVTDTQYF. Full variable domain (remainder filled in from reference TRBV28 and TRBJ2-3): DVKVTQSSRYLVKRTGEKVFLECVQDMDHENMFWYRQDPGLGLRLIYFSYDVKMKEKGDIPEGYSVSREKKERFSLILESASTNQTSMYLCASSFDRVTDTQYFGPGTRLTVL.

The CDR3: CAVGSYPEAFF. CDR3 DNA sequence: TGTGCCGTCGGGTCATACCCTGAAGCTTTCTTT. The chain uses TRBV10-3 and TRBJ1-1; no reliable D call. CDR3 size: 11 residues. The V gene lost 11 bases and the J gene lost 6 bases, with 13 bases spanning the gap. CDR1 and CDR2 (germline): ENHRY, SYGVKD.

The chain has TRBV5-1 and TRBJ2-2; D perhaps matches TRBD1 (6 bases). The CDR3 spans 15 residues. Trimming stripped 4 bases from V and 2 bases from J, with 12 bases between. Germline V lookup: CDR1 SGHRS, CDR2 YFSETQ. The CDR3 DNA reads as TGCGCCAGCAGCCCCGGACAGATTAACACCGGGGAGCTGTTTTTT. It specifies CASSPGQINTGELFF. The full variable domain, completed using reference TRBV5-1 and TRBJ2-2, is KAGVTQTPRYLIKTRGQQVTLSCSPISGHRSVSWYQQTPGQGLQFLFEYFSETQRNKGNFPGRFSGRQFSNSRSEMNVSTLELGDSALYLCASSPGQINTGELFFGEGSRLTVL.

The chain couples TRBV14 to TRBJ2-2; 9 bases agree with TRBD2. The trim removed 3 bases at V and 6 bases at J, leaving 8 bases unmatched. Per germline, CDR1 SGHDN and CDR2 FVKESK. This CDR3 is 16 amino acids long. The CDR3 sequence is CASSHPVAGVAGELFF. CDR3 DNA sequence: TGTGCCAGCAGCCATCCCGTAGCGGGAGTAGCCGGGGAGCTGTTTTTT.

The rearrangement uses TRBV5-6 and TRBJ2-7, with D maybe TRBD1 (5 bases). Germline V gene lookup returns CDR1 SGHDT and CDR2 YYEEEE. The CDR3 is 15 amino acids. Between the trimmed V and J ends, which lost 0 bases and 0 bases, there was a span of 10 bases. The CDR3 protein is CASSLASGNSYEQYF. The CDR3 coding sequence is TGTGCCAGCAGCTTGGCTTCAGGGAACTCCTACGAGCAGTACTTC.

This clone was seen a handful of times. The genes are TRBV5-1 and TRBJ2-7; D not resolved. With 2 bases removed from V and 2 bases from J, the gap between germline ends came to 17 bases. In germline, CDR1 is SGHRS, CDR2 YFSETQ. The CDR3 runs to 16 residues. The CDR3 region has the DNA TGCGCCAGCAGCTTACCCGACGGTATGAGTACCTACGAGCAGTACTTC. Protein sequence: CASSLPDGMSTYEQYF.

The chain has TRBV28 and TRBJ1-1; possible D gene TRBD1, 5 bases. The CDR3 has 13 residues. Germline V gene lookup returns CDR1 MDHEN and CDR2 SYDVKM. V gave up 6 bases and J gave up 8 bases, with 16 bases separating them. This chain's CDR3 is CASSISRGVEAFF. For the CDR3, the DNA is TGTGCCAGCAGCATATCGAGGGGTGTAGAAGCTTTCTTT. Full variable domain (remainder filled in from reference TRBV28 and TRBJ1-1): DVKVTQSSRYLVKRTGEKVFLECVQDMDHENMFWYRQDPGLGLRLIYFSYDVKMKEKGDIPEGYSVSREKKERFSLILESASTNQTSMYLCASSISRGVEAFFGQGTRLTVV.

In regard to this clone: This sample also contains other DNA sequences that code for the same CDR3. This sequence joins TRBV20-1 and TRBJ2-5, with D tentatively TRBD1 (6 bases). Trimming shortened V by 3 bases and J by 4 bases, and 6 bases separated the two germline ends. This CDR3 spans 11 amino acids. Germline V gene data show CDR1 as DFQATT and CDR2 as SNEGSKA (reference sequence). CDR3 nucleotide sequence: TGCAGTGCTAGGGACAGAGAGACCCAGTACTTC. Amino acid sequence: CSARDRETQYF.

This clone appeared a few times. The genes are TRBV11-1 and TRBJ2-3; perhaps D is TRBD1 or TRBD2 (5 bases each). With 8 bases removed from V and 0 bases from J, the gap between germline ends came to 9 bases. The germline CDR1 and CDR2 sequences are SGHAT and FQDESV (reference sequence). The length of the CDR3 is 13 residues. This CDR3 reads CASGTGSTDTQYF. The CDR3 DNA sequence: TGTGCCAGCGGGACCGGTAGCACAGATACGCAGTATTTT.

This clone was detected a few times. At the DNA level, this CDR3 is encoded by other sequences in the same sample as well. This rearrangement joins TRBV27 to TRBJ2-7; D possibly corresponds to TRBD1 (6 bases). V was cut by 3 bases and J by 4 bases, with 10 bases left in between. The CDR3 sequence is 13 residues long. Germline assignment: CDR1 MNHEY and CDR2 SMNVEV (reference sequence). The chain's CDR3 is CASSFGQGYEQYF. CDR3 in DNA: TGTGCCAGCAGTTTTGGGCAGGGGTACGAGCAGTACTTC.

V gene TRBV6-1 combines with J gene TRBJ2-1; tentative D call: TRBD2 (5 bases). Trimming stripped 8 bases from V and 10 bases from J, with 12 bases between. Germline CDR1 is MNHNS and CDR2 is SASEGT. This CDR3 has 11 amino acids. The CDR3: CASENPGEQFF. The CDR3 nucleotides read TGTGCCAGCGAAAATCCGGGGGAGCAGTTCTTC.

This rearrangement joins TRBV9 to TRBJ2-3; tentative D call: TRBD2 (5 bases). The V end lost 1 base, the J end lost 6 bases, and 12 bases lay between the germline ends. Germline V gene sequence: CDR1 SGDLS, CDR2 YYNGEE. The CDR3 sequence is 14 residues long. This CDR3 reads CASSVRTEGDTQYF. As DNA, the CDR3 is TGTGCCAGCAGCGTACGGACTGAAGGGGATACGCAGTATTTT.

The V call is TRBV7-2, the J call TRBJ2-7, with a weak D call TRBD1 (5 bases). The V end lost 1 base, the J end lost 7 bases, and 14 bases lay between the germline ends. The CDR3 runs 14 residues. In germline, CDR1 is SGHTA, CDR2 FQGNSA. Here the CDR3 reads CASSLGDSVGEQYF. The CDR3, as DNA: TGTGCCAGCAGCTTAGGAGACAGCGTTGGGGAGCAGTACTTC.

The rearrangement uses TRBV19 and TRBJ2-1; 9 nucleotides align to TRBD2. CDR1 and CDR2 from the germline V gene are LNHDA and SQIVND (reference sequence). The CDR3 is 18 residues long. V was pared by 1 base and J by 2 bases, with 9 bases of the junction left unmatched. This CDR3 reads CASSIGSSGGRAYNEQFF. CDR3 DNA: TGTGCCAGTAGTATAGGGTCGTCCGGCGGGAGGGCCTACAATGAGCAGTTCTTC.

The chain uses TRBV30 and TRBJ1-1; 8 nucleotides agree with TRBD1. Germline CDR1 reads GTSNPN; CDR2 reads SVGIG (reference sequence). This CDR3 is built from 14 residues. Losses at the gene ends were 5 bases for V and 6 bases for J; bases not matched to a gene: 11. The CDR3 loop is CAWAHFQGAAEAFF. The CDR3 DNA reads as TGTGCCTGGGCACATTTTCAGGGGGCAGCTGAAGCTTTCTTT.

This clone has only a few counts. The chain joins TRBV5-1 to TRBJ2-3, with 7 nucleotides matching TRBD1. CDR3 length: 14 residues. CDR1 is SGHRS, CDR2 YFSETQ, per germline. V was clipped by 5 bases and J by 4 bases; unmatched bases: 7. The CDR3 coding sequence is TGCGCCAGCAGTTACGGGACAGCATCAGATACGCAGTATTTT. This codes for CASSYGTASDTQYF.

This clone has only a few counts. CDR3 in amino acids: CASSLGEGSTQYF. CDR3 nucleotide sequence: TGTGCCAGCAGTTTGGGGGAGGGGTCGACGCAGTATTTT. The V gene is TRBV27, the J gene TRBJ2-3; 7 bases line up with TRBD2. The germline V gene encodes CDR1 MNHEY and CDR2 SMNVEV (reference sequence). Trimming at V came to 3 bases and at J to 9 bases, leaving 6 bases not matched to a gene. This CDR3 is 13 amino acids long.

This clone was seen only a few times. The chain is built from TRBV2 and TRBJ2-7; 9 bases match TRBD1. V shed 6 bases, J shed 1 base, and the junction held 10 bases outside the gene matches. The CDR3 has 16 amino acids. The germline V gene has CDR1 SNHLY and CDR2 FYNNEI. The CDR3 spells CASSMGAGTGSYEQYF. CDR3 in DNA: TGTGCCAGCAGCATGGGGGCCGGGACAGGGTCCTACGAGCAGTACTTC.

This clone was seen a few times. The chain has TRBV4-3 and TRBJ2-3; D tentatively reads TRBD1 or TRBD2 (5 bases each). CDR1 and CDR2 (germline): LGHNA, YSLEER. V was clipped by 0 bases and J by 4 bases, with 8 bases between them. CDR3 length: 14 residues. CDR3 in DNA: TGCGCCAGCAGCCAAGAGAGGGGCGCAGATACGCAGTATTTT. Translation: CASSQERGADTQYF.

The chain employs TRBV5-1 and TRBJ2-6; D is perhaps TRBD2 (5 bases). V dropped 0 bases and J dropped 4 bases, with 8 bases sitting between them. CDR1 SGHRS and CDR2 YFSETQ come from the germline V gene. CDR3 length equals 15 residues. CDR3 coding DNA: TGCGCCAGCAGCTTGGGGGAGTTCGGGGCCAACGTCCTGACTTTC. Protein product: CASSLGEFGANVLTF.

To note about this clone: Other nucleotide sequences from this sample produce the same CDR3. The chain has TRBV4-1 and TRBJ2-3; the match to TRBD2 covers 10 bases. The trim removed 1 base at V and 4 bases at J, leaving 2 bases unmatched. Germline lookup yields CDR1 MGHRA and CDR2 YSYEKL. The CDR3 covers 15 residues. The CDR3 DNA sequence: TGCGCCAGCAGCCAAGGCAGCGGGGGGGCAGATACGCAGTATTTT. Its translation is CASSQGSGGADTQYF.